The sequence of this TCR beta chain was determined in a study of tumor and adjacent non-tumor tissue in lung cancer. Across the study: The cohort had under 15 adenocarcinoma, 2 squamous cell and 1 small cell patients. Aged 31 to 76 years, patients included fewer than 11 men and a handful of women with stage I to III disease. General study results and limits: Higher tumor TCR diversity was associated with shorter survival.

This sample's RNA came from whole unsorted tissue. The normal lung tissue was taken more than 3 cm from the tumor edge. A modified ARM-PCR protocol with three rounds of nested PCR amplified TCRbeta. Using its own MiXCR run on the multiplex PCR reads, TCRdb lists one record per CDR3 protein. The table includes about 100,000 distinct CDR3 sequences, around three fifths detected once. This clonotype was counted many times. What it recognizes is unknown. Unmatched junction bases numbered 7, after V lost 6 bases and J lost 7 bases. The CDR3 extends over 16 amino acids. CDR1 is SGHNT, CDR2 YENEEA, per germline.

Sequenced: distant non-tumor lung tissue. This chain connects TRBV11-3 to TRBJ2-2; 14 bases fit TRBD2. The sequence was obtained from a young man with non-small cell lung cancer. The CDR3 DNA follows: TGTGCCAGCAGGTCGACTAGCGGGAGGGCTGGCGGGGAGCTGTTTTTT. Its protein product is CASRSTSGRAGGELFF.